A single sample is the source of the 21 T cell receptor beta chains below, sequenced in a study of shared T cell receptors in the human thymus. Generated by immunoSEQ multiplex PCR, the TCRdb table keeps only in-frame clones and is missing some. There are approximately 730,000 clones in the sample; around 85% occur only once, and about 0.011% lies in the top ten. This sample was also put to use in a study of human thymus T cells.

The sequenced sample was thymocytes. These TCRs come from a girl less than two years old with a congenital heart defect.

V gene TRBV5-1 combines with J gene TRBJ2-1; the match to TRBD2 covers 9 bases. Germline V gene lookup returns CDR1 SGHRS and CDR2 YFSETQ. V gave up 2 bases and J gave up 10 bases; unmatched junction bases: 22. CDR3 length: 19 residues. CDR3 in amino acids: CASSFNQGSSAGLAGEQFF. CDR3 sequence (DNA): TGCGCCAGCAGCTTTAACCAGGGGTCTTCCGCGGGACTAGCAGGAGAGCAGTTCTTC.

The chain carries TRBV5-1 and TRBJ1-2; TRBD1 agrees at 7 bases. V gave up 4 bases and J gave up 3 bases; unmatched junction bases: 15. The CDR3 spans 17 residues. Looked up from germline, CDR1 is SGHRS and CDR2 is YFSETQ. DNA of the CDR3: TGCGCCAGCAGCATTAGGGGGCCAGAGTCCCGACACTATGGCTACACCTTC. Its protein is CASSIRGPESRHYGYTF.

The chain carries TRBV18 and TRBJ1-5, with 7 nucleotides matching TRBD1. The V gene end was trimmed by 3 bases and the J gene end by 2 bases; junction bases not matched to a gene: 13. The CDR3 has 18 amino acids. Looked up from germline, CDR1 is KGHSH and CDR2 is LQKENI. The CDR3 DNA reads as TGTGCCAGCTCACCGACAGGGATGATAGGGTTCGGCAATCAGCCCCAGCATTTT. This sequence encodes CASSPTGMIGFGNQPQHF.

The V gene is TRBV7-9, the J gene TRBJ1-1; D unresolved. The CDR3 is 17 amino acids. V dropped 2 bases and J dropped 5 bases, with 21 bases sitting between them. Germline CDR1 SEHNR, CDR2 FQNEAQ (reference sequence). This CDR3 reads CASSLKTRDPPETEAFF. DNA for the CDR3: TGTGCCAGCAGCTTAAAAACGAGGGATCCTCCGGAGACTGAAGCTTTCTTT.

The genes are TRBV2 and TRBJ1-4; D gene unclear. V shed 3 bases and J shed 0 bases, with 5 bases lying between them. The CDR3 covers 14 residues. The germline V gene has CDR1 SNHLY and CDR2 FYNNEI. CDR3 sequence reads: CASSDYSTNEKLFF. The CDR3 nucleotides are TGTGCCAGCAGTGATTACTCAACTAATGAAAAACTGTTTTTT.

CDR3 region: CATTRLGEAGEQYF. The CDR3 DNA is TGTGCCACCACTCGTTTAGGCGAGGCCGGCGAGCAGTACTTC. V gene TRBV14 combines with J gene TRBJ2-7; D not resolved. The ends were cut back, 10 bases at V and 6 bases at J, with 22 bases in the middle. This CDR3 comprises 14 residues. Germline CDR1 and CDR2: SGHDN and FVKESK.

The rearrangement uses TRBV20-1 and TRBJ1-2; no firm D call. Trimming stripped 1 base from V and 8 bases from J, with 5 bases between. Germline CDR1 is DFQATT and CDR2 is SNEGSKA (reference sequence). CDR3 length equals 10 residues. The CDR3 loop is CSARGEGYTF. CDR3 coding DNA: TGCAGTGCTAGAGGGGAGGGCTACACCTTC.

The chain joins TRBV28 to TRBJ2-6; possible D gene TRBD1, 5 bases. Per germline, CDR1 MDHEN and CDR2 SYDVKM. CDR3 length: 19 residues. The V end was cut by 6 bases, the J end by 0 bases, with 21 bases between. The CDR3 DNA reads TGTGCCAGCAGAGCCCCAGGGAAGGACCCCAGCTCTGGGGCCAACGTCCTGACTTTC. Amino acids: CASRAPGKDPSSGANVLTF.

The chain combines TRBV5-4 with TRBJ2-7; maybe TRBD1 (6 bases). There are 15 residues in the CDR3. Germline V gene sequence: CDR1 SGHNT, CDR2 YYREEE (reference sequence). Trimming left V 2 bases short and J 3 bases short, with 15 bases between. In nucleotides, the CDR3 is TGTGCCAGCAGCTTATCGTTACAGGGAGTCTACGAGCAGTACTTC. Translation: CASSLSLQGVYEQYF.

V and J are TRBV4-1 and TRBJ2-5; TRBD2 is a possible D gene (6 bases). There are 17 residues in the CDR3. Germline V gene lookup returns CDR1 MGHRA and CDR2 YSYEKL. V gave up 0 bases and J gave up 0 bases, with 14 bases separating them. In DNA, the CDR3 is TGCGCCAGCAGCCAAGATCAAGTAGCGGTGTACCAAGAGACCCAGTACTTC. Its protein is CASSQDQVAVYQETQYF.

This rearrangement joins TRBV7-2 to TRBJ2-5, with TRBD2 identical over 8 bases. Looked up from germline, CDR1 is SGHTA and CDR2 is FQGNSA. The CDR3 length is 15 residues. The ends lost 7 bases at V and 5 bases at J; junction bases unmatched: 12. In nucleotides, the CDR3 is TGTGCCAGCATCGATACCGGGACTAGGAGGGAGACCCAGTACTTC. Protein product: CASIDTGTRRETQYF.

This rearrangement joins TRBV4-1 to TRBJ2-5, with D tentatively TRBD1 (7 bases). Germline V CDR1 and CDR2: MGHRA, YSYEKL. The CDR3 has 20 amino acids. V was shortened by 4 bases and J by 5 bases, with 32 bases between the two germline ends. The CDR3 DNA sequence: TGCGCCAGCAGCCCAGTGGGGGGTGGACAGGAACGGCATCGGGTGGAGACCCAGTACTTC. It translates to CASSPVGGGQERHRVETQYF.

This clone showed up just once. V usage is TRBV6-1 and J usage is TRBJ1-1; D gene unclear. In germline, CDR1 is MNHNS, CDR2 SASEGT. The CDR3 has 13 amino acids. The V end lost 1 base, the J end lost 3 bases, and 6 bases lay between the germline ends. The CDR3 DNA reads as TGTGCCAGCAGTGAAGGGCAATACACTGAAGCTTTCTTT. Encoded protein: CASSEGQYTEAFF.

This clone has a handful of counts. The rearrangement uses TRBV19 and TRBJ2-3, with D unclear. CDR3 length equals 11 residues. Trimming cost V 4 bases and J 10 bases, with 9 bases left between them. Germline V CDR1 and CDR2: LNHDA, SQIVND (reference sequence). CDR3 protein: CASSTGLAQYF. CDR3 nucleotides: TGTGCCAGTAGTACGGGTCTCGCGCAGTATTTT.

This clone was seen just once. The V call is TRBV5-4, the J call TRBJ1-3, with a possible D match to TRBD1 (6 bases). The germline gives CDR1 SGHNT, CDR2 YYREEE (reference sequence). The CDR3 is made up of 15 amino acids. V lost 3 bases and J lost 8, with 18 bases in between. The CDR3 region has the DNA TGTGCCAGCAGCTCCACCGACAGGTCGTCGGACACCATATATTTT. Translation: CASSSTDRSSDTIYF.

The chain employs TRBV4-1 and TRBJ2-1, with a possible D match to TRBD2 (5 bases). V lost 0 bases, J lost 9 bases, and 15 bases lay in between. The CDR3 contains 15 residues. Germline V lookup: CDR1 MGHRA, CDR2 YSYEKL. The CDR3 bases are TGCGCCAGCAGCCAAGATGTAGCCCGTCGGGGTGAGCAGTTCTTC. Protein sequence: CASSQDVARRGEQFF.

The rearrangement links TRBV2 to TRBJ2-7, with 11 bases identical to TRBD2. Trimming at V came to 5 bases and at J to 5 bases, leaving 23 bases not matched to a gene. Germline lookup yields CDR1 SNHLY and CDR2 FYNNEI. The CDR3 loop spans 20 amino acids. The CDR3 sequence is CASSNGVTSGGSKMKDEQYF. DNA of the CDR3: TGTGCCAGCAGTAATGGGGTAACTAGCGGGGGTTCTAAAATGAAGGACGAGCAGTACTTC.

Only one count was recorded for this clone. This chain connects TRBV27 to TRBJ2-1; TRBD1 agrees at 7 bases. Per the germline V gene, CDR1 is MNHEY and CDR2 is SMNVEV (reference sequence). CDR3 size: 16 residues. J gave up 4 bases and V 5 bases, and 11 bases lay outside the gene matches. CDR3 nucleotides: TGTGCCAGCAGTGCCCCCAGACAGGGTTATTACAATGAGCAGTTCTTC. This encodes CASSAPRQGYYNEQFF.

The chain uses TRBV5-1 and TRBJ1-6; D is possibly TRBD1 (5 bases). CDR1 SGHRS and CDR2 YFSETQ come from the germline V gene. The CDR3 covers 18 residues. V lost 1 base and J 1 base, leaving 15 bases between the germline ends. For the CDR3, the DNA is TGCGCCAGCAGCTTGACATCCCCGCAGGGTTCCTATAATTCACCCCTCCACTTT. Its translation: CASSLTSPQGSYNSPLHF.

CDR3 sequence: CASSQPRAGGPDTQYF. In DNA form, the CDR3 reads TGTGCCAGCAGCCAACCTAGGGCGGGGGGCCCAGATACGCAGTATTTT. J is TRBJ2-3 and V is TRBV4-2, with 8 nucleotides matching TRBD2. The CDR3 totals 16 residues. V dropped 2 bases and J dropped 4; count of bases not matched to a gene: 8. The germline gives CDR1 LGHNA, CDR2 YNFKEQ.

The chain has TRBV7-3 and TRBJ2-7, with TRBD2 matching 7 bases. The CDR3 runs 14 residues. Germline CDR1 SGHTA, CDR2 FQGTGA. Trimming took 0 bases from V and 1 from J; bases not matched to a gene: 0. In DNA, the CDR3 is TGTGCCAGCAGCTTAACGGGAGGGTCCTACGAGCAGTACTTC. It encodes CASSLTGGSYEQYF. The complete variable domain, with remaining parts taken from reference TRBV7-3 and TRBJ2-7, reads GAGVSQTPSNKVTEKGKYVELRCDPISGHTALYWYRQSLGQGPEFLIYFQGTGAADDSGLPNDRFFAVRPEGSVSTLKIQRTERGDSAVYLCASSLTGGSYEQYFGPGTRLTVT.